These T cell receptor beta chains were read from a single sample in a study of cytomegalovirus exposure and HLA in healthy donors. The assay was immunoSEQ multiplex PCR, and TCRdb's table has in-frame clones only and misses some. Of about 140,000 clones listed, 80% are singletons. Input material: PBMCs. All receptors come from a male donor in good health and CMV-seronegative. CDR3s leave out the opening cysteine and the closing phenylalanine or tryptophan. A D gene is named only where the DNA matches it firmly.

v_call: TRBV11-2; j_call: TRBJ2-2; d_call: -; cdr3_aa: ASSTWTETGELF
v_call: TRBV10-3; j_call: TRBJ2-2; d_call: -; cdr3_aa: AVSPGQNTGELF
v_call: TRBV6-6; j_call: TRBJ1-5; d_call: -; cdr3_aa: ASSYSTGGNQPQH
v_call: TRBV6-1; j_call: TRBJ1-2; d_call: TRBD1; cdr3_aa: ASSFQTGGYYGYT
v_call: TRBV4-3; j_call: TRBJ1-1; d_call: -; cdr3_aa: ASSQDAAGDTEAF
v_call: TRBV5-5; j_call: TRBJ2-7; d_call: TRBD1; cdr3_aa: ASSFNRGSYEQY
v_call: TRBV7-8; j_call: TRBJ2-1; d_call: -; cdr3_aa: ASSRQDGQF
v_call: TRBV27; j_call: TRBJ2-7; d_call: TRBD1; cdr3_aa: ASSFGTGSYEQY
v_call: TRBV7-2; j_call: TRBJ2-3; d_call: TRBD2; cdr3_aa: ASVLPLGGASDTQY
v_call: TRBV19; j_call: TRBJ1-5; d_call: TRBD1; cdr3_aa: ASSEGQFLSNQPQH
v_call: TRBV20-1; j_call: TRBJ1-2; d_call: -; cdr3_aa: SATQNYGYT
v_call: TRBV6-6; j_call: TRBJ1-5; d_call: TRBD1; cdr3_aa: ASSSGRGLGQPQH
v_call: TRBV6-5; j_call: TRBJ1-6; d_call: -; cdr3_aa: ASSPTVLYSPLH
v_call: TRBV5-1; j_call: TRBJ2-7; d_call: TRBD2; cdr3_aa: ASGLAGAREQY
v_call: TRBV5-4; j_call: TRBJ1-1; d_call: TRBD1; cdr3_aa: ASSQGQTSTNTEAF
v_call: TRBV5-1; j_call: TRBJ2-7; d_call: TRBD2; cdr3_aa: ASSLSSGSSYEQY